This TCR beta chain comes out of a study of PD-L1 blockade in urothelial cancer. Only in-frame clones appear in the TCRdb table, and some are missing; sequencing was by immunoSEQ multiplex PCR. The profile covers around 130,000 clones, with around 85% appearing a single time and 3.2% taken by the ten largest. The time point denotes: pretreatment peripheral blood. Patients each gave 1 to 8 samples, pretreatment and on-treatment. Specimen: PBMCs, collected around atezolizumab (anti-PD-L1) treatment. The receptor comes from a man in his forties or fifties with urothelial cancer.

The CDR3 loop is CASSVRGGPQETQYF. CDR3 bases: TGTGCCAGCAGCGTTAGGGGGGGCCCCCAAGAGACCCAGTACTTC. The V gene is TRBV11-3, the J gene TRBJ2-5, with D possibly TRBD2 on 7 matching bases. The CDR3 runs to 15 residues. Trimming left V 5 bases short and J 1 base short, with 14 bases between. Germline CDR1 reads SGHNT; CDR2 reads YENEEA.